The 5 T cell receptor beta chains listed next were all sequenced from one sample in a study of cytomegalovirus exposure and HLA in healthy donors. Only in-frame clones appear in the TCRdb table, and some are missing; sequencing was by immunoSEQ multiplex PCR. The repertoire holds approximately 62,000 clones, under 95% seen once, with over 1% in the top ten. Sequenced material: PBMCs. These receptors were taken from a young woman in good health and CMV-seronegative.

The chain joins TRBV15 to TRBJ2-7, with 9 bases fitting TRBD1. J lost 1 base, V lost 0 bases, and 4 bases had no gene match. CDR3 length equals 16 residues. Germline CDR1 reads LNHNV; CDR2 reads YYDKDF (reference sequence). The CDR3 DNA is TGTGCCACCAGCAGAGATCTGGGACAGGGATCCTACGAGCAGTACTTC. It is translated as CATSRDLGQGSYEQYF.

The chain recombines TRBV4-2 with TRBJ2-1, with 11 bases lining up with TRBD2. V lost 1 base to trimming and J lost 6 bases; unmatched junction nucleotides: 5. CDR3 length: 16 residues. Germline V gene sequence: CDR1 LGHNA, CDR2 YNFKEQ. The CDR3 DNA reads TGTGCCAGCAGCCAAGTTTGGGGACTAGCGGTCAATGAGCAGTTCTTC. Translating it yields CASSQVWGLAVNEQFF.

The chain joins TRBV28 to TRBJ2-3, with 12 positions matching TRBD2. There are 17 residues in the CDR3. Germline V gene lookup returns CDR1 MDHEN and CDR2 SYDVKM. V was pared by 4 bases and J by 2 bases, with 7 bases of the junction left unmatched. Written as DNA, the CDR3 is TGTGCCAGCAGTTCGAACCTAGCGGGGGGGTACACAGATACGCAGTATTTT. It specifies CASSSNLAGGYTDTQYF.

This clone was detected once. The V call is TRBV6-1, the J call TRBJ1-1; weak D call: TRBD1 (6 bases). CDR1 is MNHNS and CDR2 is SASEGT in the germline V gene. The CDR3 length is 12 residues. The V and J ends lost 10 bases and 1 base respectively, with 10 bases between them. The CDR3 nucleotides are TGTGCCATCTTACAGGGGAACACTGAAGCTTTCTTT. Encoded protein: CAILQGNTEAFF.

The chain employs TRBV6-1 and TRBJ1-1; 9 positions match TRBD1. The germline gives CDR1 MNHNS, CDR2 SASEGT. After removal of 6 bases from V and 1 base from J, the junction contained 3 bases not matched to a gene. CDR3 length: 14 amino acids. The DNA of the CDR3 is TGTGCCAGCAGCCAGGACAGGGGGAACACTGAAGCTTTCTTT. Its translation: CASSQDRGNTEAFF.